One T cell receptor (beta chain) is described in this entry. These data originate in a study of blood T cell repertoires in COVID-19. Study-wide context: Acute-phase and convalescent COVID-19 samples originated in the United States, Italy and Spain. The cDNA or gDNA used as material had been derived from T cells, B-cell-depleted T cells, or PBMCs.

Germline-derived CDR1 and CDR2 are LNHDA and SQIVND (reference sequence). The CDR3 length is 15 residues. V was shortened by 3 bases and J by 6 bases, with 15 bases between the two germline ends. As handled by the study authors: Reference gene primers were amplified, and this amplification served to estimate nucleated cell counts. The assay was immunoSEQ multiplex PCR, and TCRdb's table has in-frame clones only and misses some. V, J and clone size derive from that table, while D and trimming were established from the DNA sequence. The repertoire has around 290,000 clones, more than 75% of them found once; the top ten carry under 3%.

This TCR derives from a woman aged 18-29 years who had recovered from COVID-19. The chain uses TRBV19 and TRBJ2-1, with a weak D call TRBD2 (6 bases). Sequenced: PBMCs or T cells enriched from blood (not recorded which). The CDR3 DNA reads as TGTGCCAGTAGTATTCTGGCTAGCGCGGCCAATGAGCAGTTCTTC. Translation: CASSILASAANEQFF.